The source of this TCR beta chain is a study of patients and donors after allogeneic stem cell transplantation. TCRdb re-analysed the RT-PCR reads in MiXCR, keeping a single row per CDR3 protein. The repertoire holds about a million distinct CDR3 sequences, more than 15% seen once, with around 6% in the top ten. This CDR3 has 15 amino acids. Germline values: CDR1 SEHNR, CDR2 FQNEAQ (reference sequence). Trimming shortened V by 1 base and J by 0 bases, and 7 bases separated the two germline ends. The sequence was collected from a human donor who was either an allogeneic HSCT recipient or a stem cell or donor lymphocyte infusion donor (not recorded which). It is not recorded whose cells these are; they may come from a transplant donor. The rearrangement uses TRBV7-9 and TRBJ1-5, with D possibly TRBD1 on 5 matching bases. Input material: blood, either unsorted or a sorted T cell fraction (not recorded which). The CDR3: CASSLGGHSNQPQHF. The CDR3 nucleotides read TGTGCCAGCAGCTTAGGAGGACATAGCAATCAGCCCCAGCATTTT.